A selection of T cell receptor beta chains follows, all from one sample in a study of CD4 and CD8 cells across lung adenocarcinoma regions. TCRdb reanalysed the PCR reads using MiXCR and keeps one entry per CDR3 protein. This table holds around 11,000 distinct CDR3 sequences, about 55% found once. Sequencing was carried out using CD4+ T cells from the center of a lung tumor. The origin of the receptors is a male donor with lung adenocarcinoma. The CD4 and CD8 labels of this study may be unreliable. The CDR3 runs from the conserved cysteine through the conserved F or W. D genes are given only for firm matches. Clone size is shown for a subset of rows, as once, few, many or a class of expanded clone.

D gene	J gene	clone size	V gene	CDR3 protein	CDR3 DNA
-	TRBJ2-1	many	TRBV6-2/TRBV6-3	CASRRTNEQFF	TGTGCCAGCCGAAGAACAAATGAGCAGTTCTTC
-	TRBJ2-1	many	TRBV4-1	CASSQEMTAGLEQFF	TGCGCCAGCAGCCAAGAGATGACAGCGGGCCTGGAGCAGTTCTTC
-	TRBJ2-5	medium-sized	TRBV10-3	CAIYPRDGARETQYF	TGTGCCATATACCCTCGGGATGGGGCGCGGGAGACCCAGTACTTC
-	TRBJ2-5	-	TRBV7-2	CASSLDQGGETQYF	TGTGCCAGCAGCTTAGATCAGGGTGGGGAGACCCAGTACTTC
TRBD1	TRBJ2-7	-	TRBV12-3/TRBV12-4	CASSPTGRIYEQYF	TGTGCCAGCAGTCCGACAGGGAGAATCTACGAGCAGTACTTC
-	TRBJ2-6	-	TRBV6-1	CASSEANSGANVLTF	TGTGCCAGCAGTGAAGCAAACTCTGGGGCCAACGTCCTGACTTTC
TRBD2	TRBJ2-7	few	TRBV4-2	CASSPHGTSGSYEQYF	TGTGCCAGCAGCCCCCATGGGACTAGCGGGAGTTACGAGCAGTACTTC
TRBD1	TRBJ1-2	-	TRBV7-6	CASSSHGQGFYGYTF	TGTGCCAGCAGCTCGCACGGACAGGGATTCTATGGCTACACCTTC
-	TRBJ2-5	-	TRBV10-2	CASRDSDGRDQETQYF	TGCGCCAGCAGGGACTCGGACGGCCGTGACCAAGAGACCCAGTACTTT
-	TRBJ2-1	-	TRBV27	CASSPGFGHNEQFF	TGTGCCAGCAGCCCCGGATTCGGTCACAATGAGCAGTTCTTC
TRBD2	TRBJ2-2	few	TRBV6-1	CASSEAGLAGAGELFF	TGTGCCAGCAGTGAAGCGGGACTAGCGGGAGCCGGGGAGCTGTTTTTT
-	TRBJ2-3	-	TRBV27	CASRRVGLPRAKNIQYF	TGTGCCAGCAGACGCGTAGGGCTGCCGCGGGCGAAAAATATTCAGTATTTT
-	TRBJ2-4	-	TRBV10-1	CAGYRDGAQDIQYF	TGCGCGGGGTACCGGGACGGTGCCCAAGACATCCAGTACTTC
-	TRBJ2-5	-	TRBV6-1	CASSEAPRTVGSYF	TGTGCCAGCAGTGAAGCGCCCCGGACAGTGGGATCGTACTTC
-	TRBJ2-5	many	TRBV5-4	CASSVTGLEETQYF	TGTGCCAGCAGCGTCACAGGTCTCGAAGAGACCCAGTACTTC
-	TRBJ1-4	medium-sized	TRBV6-1	CASSRGRLATNEKLFF	TGTGCCAGCAGCCGCGGACGGCTTGCAACTAATGAAAAACTGTTTTTT